This T cell receptor (beta chain) is from a study of CXCR3-negative and CXCR3-positive naive CD8 T cells. UMI-labeled TRB cDNA libraries were prepared by 5' RACE. From the 5' RACE reads, TCRdb lists one entry per CDR3 protein and no DNA. This table lists 84,000 or so distinct CDR3 sequences. The study, taken as a whole, reports: In CXCR3-positive naive cells, the TRB CDR3s were more hydrophobic than in CXCR3-negative naive cells.

Worth noting for this clonotype: Antigen specificity is unknown.

Germline CDR1 and CDR2: SGHRS and YFSETQ. The length of the CDR3 is 15 residues. The receptor was isolated from a human donor in good health. Some clones in this sample may be carry-over from other donors' samples. The rearrangement links TRBV5-1 to TRBJ2-7; TCRdb calls TRBD1, which cannot be checked without DNA. The sequencing sample was made of naive CXCR3+ CD8+ T cells from blood. This sample's subset: CD45RO-CCR7+CD27+CD95- naive CD8+ T cells expressing CXCR3 (TNR3+). The CDR3 is CASSLANRERDEQYF.